The sequence of this TCR beta chain was determined in a study of shared clonotypes between healthy human individuals. Whole-study context: Sampling drew on donors who were a couple of women and a few men aged 18 to 49. Whole-study results and caveats: The small donor group covered limited genetic and exposure diversity. Sharing across four donors was highest in naive CD4 (roughly 5%) and lowest in memory CD8 (around 0.4%). Naive subsets generally exceeded memory subsets in estimated richness.

Details on this clone: What it binds is not known.

Germline values: CDR1 ENHRY, CDR2 SYGVKD. The CDR3 runs 16 residues. J lost 7 bases, V lost 2 bases, and 6 bases had no gene match. The method was immunoSEQ multiplex PCR; TCRdb's version includes in-frame clones alone and lacks a portion of them. The data hold approximately 1.5 million clones, with under 99% observed a single time. The TCR originated in a man aged 25-40 years in good health. The sample consisted of naive CD4+ T cells sorted from blood. As for subset: CD45RA+ positively selected. The rearrangement links TRBV10-3 to TRBJ2-5; 14 nucleotides line up with TRBD2. The CDR3 nucleotides are TGTGCCATCAGTGAGGGGACTAGCGGGAGTGTCGGGACCCAGTACTTC. This gives the protein CAISEGTSGSVGTQYF.